This T cell receptor beta chain is drawn from a study of blood T cell repertoires in COVID-19. Study-level information: Acute and convalescent COVID-19 samples came from the United States, Italy and Spain. From T cells, B-cell-depleted T cells, or PBMCs came the material, which was cDNA or gDNA.

Per the study methods: Amplification of reference gene primers was used by the study to estimate nucleated cell counts. The repertoire was sequenced with immunoSEQ multiplex PCR; TCRdb's copy has only in-frame clones and lacks some. That table furnishes V, J and clone size, whereas the DNA furnished D and trimming. The sample carries approximately 260,000 clones, over 80% recorded once. Trimming stripped 3 bases from V and 1 base from J, with 10 bases between. Germline V gene lookup returns CDR1 SGHRS and CDR2 YFSETQ. The CDR3 contains 14 residues. This TCR was sampled from a man aged 55-75 years who had recovered from COVID-19. The sequenced sample was peripheral blood. V usage is TRBV5-1 and J usage is TRBJ1-1; D remains ambiguous. In nucleotides, the CDR3 is TGCGCCAGCAGCTGGCGGGCCGAGAACACTGAAGCTTTCTTT. Protein product: CASSWRAENTEAFF.